The 26 T cell receptor beta chains listed next were all sequenced from one sample in a study of T cell repertoires in cytomegalovirus infection. MiXCR, applied by TCRdb to the reads, yields one record per CDR3 protein. The sample has approximately 280,000 distinct CDR3 sequences, approximately 22% seen once. These receptors have no identified antigens. The starting material was cultured PBMCs, obtained from culture after CMV antigen stimulation. The receptors here all came from a human donor in good health (CMV status not recorded). Some clones in this sample may be carry-over from other donors' samples.

This clonotype was counted a few times. The rearrangement joins TRBV5-7 to TRBJ2-2; D unresolved. TRBV5-7 is an open reading frame, and its role is uncertain. The CDR3 consists of 14 residues. V dropped 0 bases and J dropped 6 bases, with 9 bases sitting between them. The CDR3 loop is CASSLVAGAGELFF. DNA for the CDR3: TGTGCCAGCAGCTTGGTCGCCGGAGCCGGGGAGCTGTTTTTT.

The chain is built from TRBV10-3 and TRBJ2-5; 7 bases line up with TRBD2. The CDR3 has 13 residues. CDR1 and CDR2 from the germline V gene are ENHRY and SYGVKD. J gave up 3 bases and V 6 bases, and 4 bases lay outside the gene matches. The CDR3 is CAISRRGEETQYF. The CDR3 bases are TGTGCCATCAGCAGACGGGGGGAAGAGACCCAGTACTTC.

This sequence joins TRBV28 and TRBJ1-2; D uncertain. V gave up 8 bases and J gave up 8 bases, with 12 bases separating them. CDR3 length: 11 amino acids. Germline lookup yields CDR1 MDHEN and CDR2 SYDVKM. CDR3 nucleotides: TGTGCCAGCTCCGGGTCTCGGGGCTACACCTTC. Amino acids: CASSGSRGYTF.

V and J are TRBV15 and TRBJ2-3, with TRBD1 matching 9 bases. The V segment lost 2 bases and the J segment 3 bases; nucleotides outside the gene matches: 9. The length of the CDR3 is 17 residues. Germline V gene lookup returns CDR1 LNHNV and CDR2 YYDKDF (reference sequence). Here the CDR3 reads CATSRLLQGARTDTQYF. The CDR3 DNA is TGTGCCACCAGCAGACTCTTACAGGGGGCCAGAACAGATACGCAGTATTTT. Drawing the rest from reference TRBV15 and TRBJ2-3, the complete variable domain is DAMVIQNPRYQVTQFGKPVTLSCSQTLNHNVMYWYQQKSSQAPKLLFHYYDKDFNNEADTPDNFQSRRPNTSFCFLDIRSPGLGDTAMYLCATSRLLQGARTDTQYFGPGTRLTVL.

The chain links TRBV6-2 or TRBV6-3 to TRBJ1-5; D gene uncertain. This CDR3 is built from 16 residues. Trimming shortened V by 0 bases and J by 2 bases, and 11 bases separated the two germline ends. Germline V gene sequence: CDR1 MNHEY, CDR2 SVGEGT. CDR3 residues: CASSYSLQRRNQPQHF. As DNA, the CDR3 is TGTGCCAGCAGTTACTCGTTACAGCGACGCAATCAGCCCCAGCATTTT.

The chain recombines TRBV29-1 with TRBJ1-2, with 9 positions matching TRBD1. V gave up 6 bases and J gave up 5 bases; unmatched junction bases: 4. CDR3 length: 12 amino acids. The germline CDR1 and CDR2 sequences are SQVTM and ANQGSEA. The CDR3 protein is CSVEDRGYGYTF. The CDR3 DNA follows: TGCAGCGTAGAGGACAGGGGATATGGCTACACCTTC.

The chain links TRBV28 to TRBJ2-7; TRBD2 aligns across 10 bases. There are 18 residues in the CDR3. V was pared by 4 bases and J by 5 bases, with 17 bases of the junction left unmatched. Germline V gene lookup returns CDR1 MDHEN and CDR2 SYDVKM. As DNA, the CDR3 is TGTGCCAGCAGTTGGACAGGTTTCACCCTAGCGGGAGACAACGAGCAGTACTTC. Translation: CASSWTGFTLAGDNEQYF.

V and J are TRBV7-9 and TRBJ1-6; 10 bases are a match to TRBD1. This CDR3 has 16 residues. After removal of 5 bases from V and 7 bases from J, the junction contained 8 bases not matched to a gene. Per the germline V gene, CDR1 is SEHNR and CDR2 is FQNEAQ (reference sequence). CDR3 sequence (DNA): TGTGCCAGCAGCCCGTCGACAGGGGGCCTGAATTCACCCCTCCACTTT. The encoded protein is CASSPSTGGLNSPLHF.

This clonotype was observed at least ten times. The chain has TRBV7-9 and TRBJ2-3, with 7 positions matching TRBD2. The CDR3 totals 13 residues. J was trimmed by 2 bases and V by 7 bases; bases with no gene match: 3. Germline-derived CDR1 and CDR2 are SEHNR and FQNEAQ (reference sequence). CDR3 DNA: TGTGCCAGCATTCTAGCGGTCACAGATACGCAGTATTTT. Translating gives CASILAVTDTQYF.

This chain uses TRBV6-2 or TRBV6-3 with TRBJ2-1; D remains ambiguous. The CDR3 runs to 17 residues. Looked up from germline, CDR1 is MNHEY and CDR2 is SVGEGT. V was pared by 0 bases and J by 0 bases, with 12 bases between. The CDR3 sequence is CASSYSGSLSSYNEQFF. The CDR3 DNA sequence: TGTGCCAGCAGTTACTCTGGTAGCTTGAGCTCCTACAATGAGCAGTTCTTC.

In this sample, this clonotype turned up many times. This chain uses TRBV19 with TRBJ1-1; 8 bases are shared with TRBD1. With V trimmed by 8 bases and J by 11 bases, 10 bases remained unmatched. CDR1 LNHDA and CDR2 SQIVND come from the germline V gene (reference sequence). This CDR3 contains 12 residues. This chain's CDR3 is CASDDRGTLAFF. The CDR3 DNA reads as TGTGCCAGTGACGACAGGGGAACTCTGGCTTTCTTT.

This clonotype was picked up many times. V and J are TRBV7-2 and TRBJ2-3; possibly TRBD1 for D (5 bases). Germline lookup yields CDR1 SGHTA and CDR2 FQGNSA. V gave up 4 bases and J gave up 6 bases, with 11 bases separating them. This CDR3 region has 13 residues. CDR3 nucleotides: TGTGCCAGCAGCTCACAGGTTGCCGATACGCAGTATTTT. It codes for CASSSQVADTQYF.

The chain carries TRBV12-3 or TRBV12-4 and TRBJ1-5; D remains unclear. The CDR3 is 11 amino acids. With 5 bases removed from V and 10 bases from J, the gap between germline ends came to 9 bases. The CDR3 is CASSRESPQHF. The CDR3 DNA follows: TGTGCCAGCAGTCGAGAATCTCCCCAGCATTTT.

This clonotype showed up many times. This chain uses TRBV27 with TRBJ1-1; D is uncertain. V dropped 3 bases and J dropped 1 base, with 12 bases sitting between them. The CDR3 loop spans 15 amino acids. Germline lookup yields CDR1 MNHEY and CDR2 SMNVEV (reference sequence). The DNA for the CDR3 is TGTGCCAGCAGTTTGGTCCGGGGTAGGAACACTGAAGCTTTCTTT. This translates into CASSLVRGRNTEAFF.

This clonotype was seen at least ten times. The V gene is TRBV7-2, the J gene TRBJ1-6, with 7 bases identical to TRBD1. The J segment lost 8 bases and the V segment lost 2 bases, leaving 6 bases of the junction unmatched. There are 15 residues in the CDR3. The V gene's germline CDR1 is SGHTA and CDR2 FQGNSA. CDR3 in DNA: TGTGCCAGCAGCTTAACCGGGACAGTAGATTCACCCCTCCACTTT. Protein sequence: CASSLTGTVDSPLHF. Supplemented by reference TRBV7-2 and TRBJ1-6, the full variable domain reads GAGVSQSPSNKVTEKGKDVELRCDPISGHTALYWYRQSLGQGLEFLIYFQGNSAPDKSGLPSDRFSAERTGGSVSTLTIQRTQQEDSAVYLCASSLTGTVDSPLHFGNGTRLTVT.

V and J are TRBV28 and TRBJ1-2; the match to TRBD1 covers 7 bases. Germline V lookup: CDR1 MDHEN, CDR2 SYDVKM. Trimming at V came to 6 bases and at J to 6 bases, leaving 10 bases not matched to a gene. This CDR3 has 14 amino acids. CDR3 in amino acids: CASSVQGKRDGYTF. CDR3 DNA sequence: TGTGCCAGCAGCGTACAGGGGAAAAGGGATGGCTACACCTTC.

The J gene is TRBJ2-5, the V gene TRBV20-1; 12 bases map to TRBD2. Germline V gives CDR1 DFQATT, CDR2 SNEGSKA (reference sequence). The CDR3 runs 14 residues. The V gene end was trimmed by 5 bases and the J gene end by 5 bases; junction bases not matched to a gene: 6. CDR3 in amino acids: CSADLAGGSETQYF. In DNA, the CDR3 is TGCAGTGCTGATCTAGCGGGAGGGTCGGAGACCCAGTACTTC.

This clonotype has a handful of counts. The chain is built from TRBV6-6 and TRBJ2-5, with 9 bases identical to TRBD1. The germline V gene has CDR1 MNHNY and CDR2 SVGAGI (reference sequence). This CDR3 has 15 residues. Trimming removed 5 bases from V and 4 bases from J; junction bases left unmatched: 8. The chain's CDR3 is CASSPGDRAGETQYF. The CDR3 nucleotides read TGTGCCAGCAGTCCCGGGGACAGGGCTGGAGAGACCCAGTACTTC.

This clonotype was detected only a few times. The V call is TRBV12-3 or TRBV12-4, the J call TRBJ2-3, with 9 bases aligning to TRBD2. The CDR3 spans 15 residues. With 5 bases clipped from V and 1 base from J, the junction kept 4 bases outside the gene matches. CDR3 nucleotide sequence: TGTGCCAGCAGTCAACGGACTAGCGGCACAGATACGCAGTATTTT. Amino acid sequence: CASSQRTSGTDTQYF.

There are many counts of this clonotype. The chain recombines TRBV7-9 with TRBJ1-1, with a possible D match to TRBD1 (6 bases). CDR1 and CDR2 from the germline V gene are SEHNR and FQNEAQ (reference sequence). Trimming cost V 5 bases and J 5 bases, with 15 bases left between them. CDR3 length: 14 residues. DNA for the CDR3: TGTGCCAGCAGCCAATCAGGGGTTATGACTGAAGCTTTCTTT. Residues: CASSQSGVMTEAFF. Full variable domain (rest looked up from reference TRBV7-9 and TRBJ1-1): DTGVSQNPRHKITKRGQNVTFRCDPISEHNRLYWYRQTLGQGPEFLTYFQNEAQLEKSRLLSDRFSAERPKGSFSTLEIQRTEQGDSAMYLCASSQSGVMTEAFFGQGTRLTVV.

V is TRBV13 and J is TRBJ2-1; D remains ambiguous. The V gene's germline CDR1 is PRHDT and CDR2 FYEKMQ (reference sequence). V was shortened by 7 bases and J by 0 bases, with 16 bases between the two germline ends. This CDR3 contains 16 residues. Written as DNA, the CDR3 is TGTGCCAGCACCCCGGGTGGGATGAGCTCCTACAATGAGCAGTTCTTC. This translates into CASTPGGMSSYNEQFF.

Only a few counts were recorded for this clonotype. The V gene is TRBV7-2, the J gene TRBJ2-7; tentatively, D is TRBD1 or TRBD2 (5 bases each). The CDR3 is 12 residues long. Trimming pared 2 bases from V and 8 bases from J, leaving 10 bases between. Germline V gives CDR1 SGHTA, CDR2 FQGNSA. The CDR3 coding sequence is TGTGCCAGCAGCTTAACTCCGGGGCAGCAGTACGTC. Encoded protein: CASSLTPGQQYV.

The CDR3 is CSARFGQGPSASSYNEQFF. The CDR3 coding sequence is TGCAGTGCTAGGTTCGGACAGGGACCTTCAGCCAGCTCCTACAATGAGCAGTTCTTC. V gene TRBV20-1 combines with J gene TRBJ2-1; the match to TRBD1 covers 8 bases. The CDR3 spans 19 residues. Germline CDR1 reads DFQATT; CDR2 reads SNEGSKA (reference sequence). J gave up 0 bases and V 3 bases, and 16 bases lay outside the gene matches.

In this sample, this clonotype turned up many times. The chain employs TRBV7-2 and TRBJ2-1, with TRBD2 matching 14 bases. Germline CDR1 reads SGHTA; CDR2 reads FQGNSA. The CDR3 runs to 17 residues. The junction had 11 bases not matched to a gene; V was cut back by 6 bases and J by 7 bases. CDR3: CASRRTTGLAGVNEQFF. The CDR3 nucleotides read TGTGCCAGCAGACGTACCACGGGACTAGCGGGAGTTAATGAGCAGTTCTTC.

This clonotype appeared a few times. The rearrangement uses TRBV27 and TRBJ2-2; no clear D gene. V was cut by 3 bases and J by 6 bases, with 8 bases left in between. CDR1 and CDR2 (germline): MNHEY, SMNVEV (reference sequence). The CDR3 is 13 residues long. The CDR3 sequence: CASSFLLAGELFF. Here the CDR3 DNA reads TGTGCCAGCAGTTTCCTCCTCGCCGGGGAGCTGTTTTTT.

This clonotype was picked up many times. V is TRBV27 and J is TRBJ2-4; perhaps TRBD1 as D (6 bases). There are 14 residues in the CDR3. Germline CDR1 and CDR2: MNHEY and SMNVEV (reference sequence). V lost 10 bases and J lost 7, with 20 bases in between. Here the CDR3 DNA reads TGTGCCACAAATTCACAGGGCCACCCGAACATTCAGTACTTC. It is translated as CATNSQGHPNIQYF.